At least ten counts were recorded for the clone carrying this T cell receptor (beta chain). What it binds is not known. The ends lost 2 bases at V and 8 bases at J; junction bases unmatched: 2. There are 13 residues in the CDR3. Germline assignment: CDR1 MNHNS and CDR2 SASEGT. These data come from a study of CD8 T cells in ankylosing spondylitis. In making TCR beta libraries, quantitative 5'-RACE with molecular barcodes was used. From the 5' RACE reads, TCRdb called clonotypes with MiXCR, one entry per CDR3 protein. The data hold 200,000 to 250,000 distinct CDR3 sequences, with more than 9% observed a single time. Broader study findings: Characteristic of ankylosing spondylitis blood, it appeared, was a TCR beta motif comprising roughly 8 highly homologous variants.

This clonotype originated in a male donor with ankylosing spondylitis or in good health (not recorded which). Sequencing input: blood, either unsorted or a sorted T cell fraction (not recorded which). The chain is built from TRBV6-1 and TRBJ1-4, with 7 positions matching TRBD1. In DNA, the CDR3 is TGTGCCAGCAGTGAATCGGGACAGGAAAAACTGTTTTTT. Protein sequence: CASSESGQEKLFF.